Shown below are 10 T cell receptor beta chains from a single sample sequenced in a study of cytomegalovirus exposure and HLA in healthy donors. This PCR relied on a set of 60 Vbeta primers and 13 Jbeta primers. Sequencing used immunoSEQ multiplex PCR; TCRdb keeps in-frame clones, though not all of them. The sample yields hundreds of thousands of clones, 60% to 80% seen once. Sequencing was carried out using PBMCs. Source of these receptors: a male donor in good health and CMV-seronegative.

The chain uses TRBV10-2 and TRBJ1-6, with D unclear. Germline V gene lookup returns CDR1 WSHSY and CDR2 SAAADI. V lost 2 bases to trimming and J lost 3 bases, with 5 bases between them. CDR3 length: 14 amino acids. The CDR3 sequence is CASSEQIYNSPLHF. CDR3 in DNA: TGCGCCAGCAGTGAGCAGATCTATAATTCACCCCTCCACTTT.

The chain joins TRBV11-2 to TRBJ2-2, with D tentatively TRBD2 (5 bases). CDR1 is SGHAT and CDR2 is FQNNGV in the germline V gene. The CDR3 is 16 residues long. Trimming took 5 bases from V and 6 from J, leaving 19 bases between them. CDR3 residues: CASSPEVRLRAGELFF. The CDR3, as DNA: TGTGCCAGCAGCCCTGAAGTTAGACTGCGGGCCGGGGAGCTGTTTTTT.

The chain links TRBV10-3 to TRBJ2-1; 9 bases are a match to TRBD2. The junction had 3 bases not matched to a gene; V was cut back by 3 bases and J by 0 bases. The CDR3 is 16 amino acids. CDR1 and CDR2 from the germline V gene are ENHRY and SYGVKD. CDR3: CAISDLSGSSYNEQFF. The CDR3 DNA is TGTGCCATCAGTGACCTTAGCGGGAGCTCCTACAATGAGCAGTTCTTC.

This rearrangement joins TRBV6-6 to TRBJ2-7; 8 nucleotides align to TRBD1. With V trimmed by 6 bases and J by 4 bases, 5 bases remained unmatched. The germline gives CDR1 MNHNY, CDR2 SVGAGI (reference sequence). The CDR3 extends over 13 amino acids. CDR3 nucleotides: TGTGCCAGCAGCAGGGACAGGACTTACGAGCAGTACTTC. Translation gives CASSRDRTYEQYF.

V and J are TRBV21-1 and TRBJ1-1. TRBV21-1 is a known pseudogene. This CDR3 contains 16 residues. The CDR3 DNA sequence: TGTGCCAGCAGAAAGAGGCGGGTATATATGAACACTGAAGCTTTCTTT. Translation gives CASRKRRVYMNTEAFF.

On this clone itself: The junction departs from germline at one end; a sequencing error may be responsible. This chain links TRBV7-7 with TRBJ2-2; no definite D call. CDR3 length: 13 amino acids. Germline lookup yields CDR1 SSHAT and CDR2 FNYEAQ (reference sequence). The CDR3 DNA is TGTGCTAGCAGCTCTGCGTCCACCGGGGAGCTGTTTTTT. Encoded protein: CASSSASTGELFF.

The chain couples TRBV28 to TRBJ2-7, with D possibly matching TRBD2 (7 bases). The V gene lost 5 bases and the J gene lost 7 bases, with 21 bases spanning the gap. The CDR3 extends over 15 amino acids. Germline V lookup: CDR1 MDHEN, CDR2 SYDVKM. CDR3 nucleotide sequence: TGTGCCAGCAGTCCACCCCGCGGGGGCCGCGGGGAGCAGTACTTC. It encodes CASSPPRGGRGEQYF.

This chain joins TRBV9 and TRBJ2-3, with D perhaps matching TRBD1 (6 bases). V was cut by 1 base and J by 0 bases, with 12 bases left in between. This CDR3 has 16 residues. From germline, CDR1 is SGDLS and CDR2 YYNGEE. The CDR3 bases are TGTGCCAGCAGCGTACAGGGGCTTAGTAGCACAGATACGCAGTATTTT. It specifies CASSVQGLSSTDTQYF.

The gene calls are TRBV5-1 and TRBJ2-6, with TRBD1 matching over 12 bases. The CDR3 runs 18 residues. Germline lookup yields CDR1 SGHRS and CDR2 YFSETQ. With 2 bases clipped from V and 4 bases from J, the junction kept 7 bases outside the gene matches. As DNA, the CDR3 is TGCGCCAGCAGCTTTAGGGGACAGGGGGCCTCCGGGGCCAACGTCCTGACTTTC. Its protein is CASSFRGQGASGANVLTF.

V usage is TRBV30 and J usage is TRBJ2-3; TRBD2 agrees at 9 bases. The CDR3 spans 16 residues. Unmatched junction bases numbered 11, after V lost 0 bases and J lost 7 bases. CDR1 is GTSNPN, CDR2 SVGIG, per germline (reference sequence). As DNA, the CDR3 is TGTGCCTGGAGTGTACTCCTAGCGGGGAGCCACAATACGCAGTATTTT. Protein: CAWSVLLAGSHNTQYF. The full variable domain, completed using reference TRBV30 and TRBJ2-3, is SQTIHQWPATLVQPVGSPLSLECTVEGTSNPNLYWYRQAAGRGLQLLFYSVGIGQISSEVPQNLSASRPQDRQFILSSKKLLLSDSGFYLCAWSVLLAGSHNTQYFGPGTRLTVL.